The clone carrying this T cell receptor beta chain was observed a handful of times. The data stem from a study of blood T cells in healthy people across ages. V was pared by 6 bases and J by 4 bases, with 16 bases between. This CDR3 is 15 amino acids long. The germline CDR1 and CDR2 sequences are MNHEY and SMNVEV (reference sequence). With a J-beta primer mix and a sample-barcoded 5' primer, a second PCR ran 7 to 11 cycles. TCRdb itself ran the 5' RACE reads through MiXCR, one entry per CDR3 protein. The table records about 1 million distinct CDR3 sequences, 20% to 25% of them present only once. These data are also associated with another study on T cells of mothers and their children. Per that paper: Researchers put all of the extracted RNA into cDNA synthesis, using roughly 1.5 ug per 15 ul.

V usage is TRBV27 and J usage is TRBJ2-1; D is perhaps TRBD1 (6 bases). The specimen sequenced was blood. The receptor's source is a girl aged 2-10 years in good health. The CDR3 loop is CASSPRGNLYNEQFF. CDR3 DNA sequence: TGTGCCAGCAGCCCAAGGGGGAATCTTTACAATGAGCAGTTCTTC.